This paragraph reports one T cell receptor (beta chain). This sample was taken from a study of blood T cell repertoires in COVID-19. V dropped 5 bases and J dropped 6; count of bases not matched to a gene: 8. The CDR3 has 17 amino acids. Per the germline V gene, CDR1 is SGHNT and CDR2 is YENEEA. Libraries were prepared by immunoSEQ multiplex PCR; TCRdb keeps only in-frame clonotypes and omits some of them. The data contain approximately 87,000 clones, roughly 80% of them singletons. Input material: peripheral blood. The V gene is TRBV11-3, the J gene TRBJ2-2; 14 positions agree with TRBD2. This clonotype was obtained from a woman aged 80 or older with acute or convalescent COVID-19. CDR3 coding DNA: TGTGCCAGCAGCCCAGGACTAGCGGGGGGAAGGCCCGGGGAGCTGTTTTTT. Translation gives CASSPGLAGGRPGELFF.